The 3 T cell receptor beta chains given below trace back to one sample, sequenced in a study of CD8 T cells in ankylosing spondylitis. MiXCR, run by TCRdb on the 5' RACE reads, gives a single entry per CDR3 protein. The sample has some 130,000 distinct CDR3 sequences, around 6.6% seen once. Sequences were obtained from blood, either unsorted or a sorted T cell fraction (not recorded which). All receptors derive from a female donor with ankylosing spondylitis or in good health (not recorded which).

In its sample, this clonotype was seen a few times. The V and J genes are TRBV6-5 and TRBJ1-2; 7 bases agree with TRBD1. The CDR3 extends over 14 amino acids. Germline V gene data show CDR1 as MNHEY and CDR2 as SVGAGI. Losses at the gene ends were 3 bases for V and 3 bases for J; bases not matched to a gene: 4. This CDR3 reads CASSYRGLDYGYTF. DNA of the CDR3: TGTGCCAGCAGTTATAGGGGGCTAGACTATGGCTACACCTTC.

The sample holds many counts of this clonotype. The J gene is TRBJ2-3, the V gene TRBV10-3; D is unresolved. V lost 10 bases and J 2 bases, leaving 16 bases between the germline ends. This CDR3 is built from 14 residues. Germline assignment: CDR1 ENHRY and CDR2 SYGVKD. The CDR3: CASQRRALTDTQYF. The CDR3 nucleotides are TGTGCCAGCCAAAGACGGGCCCTCACAGATACGCAGTATTTT.

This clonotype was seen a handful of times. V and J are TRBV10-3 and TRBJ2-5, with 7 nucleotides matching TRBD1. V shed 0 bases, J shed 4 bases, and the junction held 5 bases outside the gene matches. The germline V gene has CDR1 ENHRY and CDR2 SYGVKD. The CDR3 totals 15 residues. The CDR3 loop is CAISESQGVGETQYF. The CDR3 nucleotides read TGTGCCATCAGTGAGTCCCAGGGGGTAGGAGAGACCCAGTACTTC.